The 17 T cell receptor beta chains listed next were all sequenced from one sample in a study of cytomegalovirus exposure and HLA in healthy donors. Use of 60 Vbeta and 13 Jbeta primers characterized the PCR. The protocol was immunoSEQ multiplex PCR, while the TCRdb copy is restricted to in-frame clones and leaves out a portion. The table includes some 150,000 clones, 76% detected once. Sequencing input: PBMCs. Receptor source: a woman aged 40 to 50 in good health and CMV-seronegative.

This rearrangement joins TRBV18 to TRBJ1-1; 7 nucleotides align to TRBD1. V lost 3 bases, J lost 3 bases, and 13 bases stayed unmatched. The CDR3 extends over 17 amino acids. Germline V lookup: CDR1 KGHSH, CDR2 LQKENI. The CDR3 loop reads CASSPQTGRYAHTEAFF. In nucleotides, the CDR3 is TGTGCCAGCTCACCTCAGACAGGGAGGTATGCGCACACTGAAGCTTTCTTT.

This sequence joins TRBV7-9 and TRBJ1-4, with D maybe TRBD1 (6 bases). Germline V gene data show CDR1 as SEHNR and CDR2 as FQNEAQ (reference sequence). The CDR3 is 16 residues long. Trimming took 2 bases from V and 7 from J, leaving 17 bases between them. CDR3 DNA sequence: TGTGCCAGCAGCTTACCTGGCGGGGGGCGCGGTGAAAAACTGTTTTTT. This sequence encodes CASSLPGGGRGEKLFF.

This rearrangement joins TRBV19 to TRBJ2-1; 11 positions match TRBD1. The CDR3 length is 16 residues. Trimming removed 6 bases from V and 6 bases from J; junction bases left unmatched: 10. Germline V gives CDR1 LNHDA, CDR2 SQIVND (reference sequence). CDR3 loop: CASRDHWGTGGNEQFF. As DNA, the CDR3 is TGTGCCAGTAGGGACCACTGGGGGACAGGGGGCAATGAGCAGTTCTTC. Looking up the rest from reference TRBV19 and TRBJ2-1 gives the full variable domain: DGGITQSPKYLFRKEGQNVTLSCEQNLNHDAMYWYRQDPGQGLRLIYYSQIVNDFQKGDIAEGYSVSREKKESFPLTVTSAQKNPTAFYLCASRDHWGTGGNEQFFGPGTRLTVL.

This chain joins TRBV27 and TRBJ2-7; a possible D gene is TRBD2 (6 bases). The CDR3 has 13 residues. Trimming left V 3 bases short and J 7 bases short, with 13 bases between. Germline V gene data show CDR1 as MNHEY and CDR2 as SMNVEV (reference sequence). This chain's CDR3 is CASSLGGLKEQYF. The CDR3 DNA follows: TGTGCCAGCAGTTTGGGGGGATTAAAGGAGCAGTACTTC.

This clone was observed once. The chain is built from TRBV10-3 and TRBJ2-5, with TRBD2 identical over 7 bases. The CDR3 loop spans 14 amino acids. The V gene's germline CDR1 is ENHRY and CDR2 SYGVKD. The junction had 5 bases not matched to a gene; V was cut back by 5 bases and J by 2 bases. The CDR3 loop is CAISPGTTQETQYF. In DNA form, the CDR3 reads TGTGCCATCAGTCCCGGGACTACACAAGAGACCCAGTACTTC.

This chain connects TRBV11-2 to TRBJ1-1, with 7 bases matching TRBD1. CDR1 is SGHAT and CDR2 is FQNNGV in the germline V gene. The CDR3 loop spans 15 amino acids. V lost 4 bases, J lost 4 bases, and 9 bases stayed unmatched. CDR3 sequence (DNA): TGTGCCAGCAGCTCAATAAGGGGGCCCGGCACTGAAGCTTTCTTT. Protein sequence: CASSSIRGPGTEAFF.

The gene calls are TRBV10-2 and TRBJ1-2; 8 bases fit TRBD1. The CDR3 runs to 16 residues. Per the germline V gene, CDR1 is WSHSY and CDR2 is SAAADI. The V and J ends lost 6 bases and 8 bases, in that order; junction bases with no gene match: 17. In nucleotides, the CDR3 is TGCGCCAGCAGCCCCGCCGGCCTGCAGGGGGCTTACGGCTACACCTTC. The encoded protein is CASSPAGLQGAYGYTF.

This clone was counted a few times. This rearrangement joins TRBV21-1 to TRBJ2-2; the table's D call, TRBD1, was not checked against the DNA. TRBV21-1 is designated a pseudogene. The CDR3 is made up of 13 amino acids. Here the CDR3 reads CALVRTGDGELFF. As DNA, the CDR3 is TGTGCCCTTGTGCGGACAGGGGACGGGGAGCTGTTTTTT.

This chain links TRBV5-6 with TRBJ2-5; D ambiguous. V was pared by 5 bases and J by 2 bases, with 4 bases between. The CDR3 is made up of 11 amino acids. Germline lookup yields CDR1 SGHDT and CDR2 YYEEEE. The CDR3 DNA is TGTGCCAGCAGTATACAAGAGACCCAGTACTTC. Amino acid sequence: CASSIQETQYF.

V gene TRBV2 combines with J gene TRBJ1-1; a possible D gene is TRBD1 (5 bases). The CDR3 has 13 amino acids. The germline CDR1 and CDR2 sequences are SNHLY and FYNNEI. V was clipped by 8 bases and J by 1 base, with 11 bases between them. CDR3 DNA sequence: TGTGCCAGCCTAATACAGGCGAACACTGAAGCTTTCTTT. It translates to CASLIQANTEAFF.

The chain uses TRBV6-1 and TRBJ1-5; tentative D call: TRBD1 (6 bases). Germline V CDR1 and CDR2: MNHNS, SASEGT. V was shortened by 1 base and J by 2 bases, with 9 bases between the two germline ends. The CDR3 is made up of 15 amino acids. The CDR3 is CASSEGTVGNQPQHF. The CDR3 region has the DNA TGTGCCAGCAGTGAAGGGACAGTCGGCAATCAGCCCCAGCATTTT.

This chain uses TRBV4-1 with TRBJ2-2; TRBD2 aligns across 7 bases. This CDR3 contains 17 residues. The germline CDR1 and CDR2 sequences are MGHRA and YSYEKL. The ends lost 4 bases at V and 1 base at J; junction bases unmatched: 9. CDR3 DNA sequence: TGCGCCAGCAGCCTTCAGTCAGCGGGGAAGAACACCGGGGAGCTGTTTTTT. Its protein is CASSLQSAGKNTGELFF.

The chain uses TRBV30 and TRBJ1-2; 7 bases agree with TRBD1. Germline CDR1 reads GTSNPN; CDR2 reads SVGIG (reference sequence). There are 11 residues in the CDR3. J gave up 4 bases and V 7 bases, and 3 bases lay outside the gene matches. The CDR3 DNA sequence: TGTGCCTCAGGGGGAGCCTATGGCTACACCTTC. It translates to CASGGAYGYTF.

The rearrangement uses TRBV2 and TRBJ1-1; TRBD1 matches at 9 bases. CDR1 is SNHLY, CDR2 FYNNEI, per germline. The CDR3 covers 16 residues. The trim removed 4 bases at V and 4 bases at J, leaving 10 bases unmatched. As DNA, the CDR3 is TGTGCCAGCAGTGTACAGGGGGCAAAGGTGGCCACTGAAGCTTTCTTT. Translating gives CASSVQGAKVATEAFF.

A few counts support this clone. The chain carries TRBV6-1 and TRBJ1-5, with D maybe TRBD1 (5 bases). The germline CDR1 and CDR2 sequences are MNHNS and SASEGT. The ends were cut back, 7 bases at V and 7 bases at J, with 14 bases in the middle. This CDR3 comprises 13 residues. CDR3 residues: CASKGRAGQPQHF. DNA of the CDR3: TGTGCCAGCAAGGGGAGGGCGGGCCAGCCCCAGCATTTT.

The V and J genes are TRBV30 and TRBJ1-2, with TRBD1 matching 8 bases. The V segment lost 0 bases and the J segment 8 bases; nucleotides outside the gene matches: 11. CDR1 is GTSNPN and CDR2 is SVGIG in the germline V gene (reference sequence). This CDR3 spans 15 amino acids. Written as DNA, the CDR3 is TGTGCCTGGAGTGTAAAGGGGACAGGCCGCGGGGGCTACACCTTC. Translation gives CAWSVKGTGRGGYTF.

The V gene is TRBV7-9, the J gene TRBJ1-1; D is possibly TRBD1 (5 bases). This CDR3 has 13 amino acids. From germline, CDR1 is SEHNR and CDR2 FQNEAQ (reference sequence). V lost 3 bases, J lost 11 bases, and 16 bases lay in between. CDR3 nucleotide sequence: TGTGCCAGCAGCTTCTCAAGTTTGGGGGGGGCTTTCTTT. Amino acid sequence: CASSFSSLGGAFF.